The text below deals with one T cell receptor beta chain. Its specificity is not known. This record comes from a study of graft-versus-host responses after intestinal transplantation. Study summary: All recipients got anti-thymocyte globulin induction, then tacrolimus and steroids for roughly 3 years. Study-level points and caveats: GvH clones were identified in recipient marrow, with some first appearing in ileum or blood. Early after transplant, HvG declines were associated with peak levels of circulating GvH clones.

Germline V gene data show CDR1 as SNHLY and CDR2 as FYNNEI. V lost 6 bases and J lost 5; bases outside the gene matches: 3. The CDR3 contains 12 residues. Sequenced by immunoSEQ multiplex PCR; TCRdb stores in-frame clones only, minus some. In the table there are more than 95,000 clones, roughly 90% of which are singletons. V usage is TRBV2 and J usage is TRBJ1-1, with 7 bases fitting TRBD1. This receptor was taken from a human donor who received an intestinal transplant. The sequencing used unstimulated CD4+ T cells sorted from spleen or lymph node cells, collected before intestinal transplant. In DNA, the CDR3 is TGTGCCAGCAGCAAACAGGGGACTGAAGCTTTCTTT. Translated: CASSKQGTEAFF.